Below, 20 T cell receptor beta chains from the same sample are listed, as sequenced in a study of T cells in Graves' hyperthyroidism and ophthalmopathy. Amplified TCR beta CDR3 regions came from RNA transcripts. The HTBI primer set was used in a first-round RT-PCR of the TCR CDR3. TCRdb fed the multiplex PCR reads into MiXCR, producing one record per CDR3 protein. The table has 560,000 or so distinct CDR3 sequences, roughly 50% seen once; the top ten hold just under 8.5%. Sample: peripheral blood or thyroid tissue (not recorded which). All receptors come from a woman younger than 30 with Graves' hyperthyroidism.

There are a few counts of this clonotype. The DNA of the CDR3 is TGTGCCAGCAGCTTGGTGACTAGCGGACCCTACGAGCAGTACTTC. Residues: CASSLVTSGPYEQYF. The rearrangement uses TRBV10-3 and TRBJ2-7; 9 positions match TRBD2. Per the germline V gene, CDR1 is ENHRY and CDR2 is SYGVKD. The CDR3 is 15 residues long. Trimming took 10 bases from V and 2 from J; bases not matched to a gene: 12.

Here the CDR3 DNA reads TGTGCCAGCAGCCGAGAAAGAGATCAGCCCCTCCACTTT. It is translated as CASSRERDQPLHF. This chain joins TRBV7-9 and TRBJ1-6; D call uncertain. Germline-derived CDR1 and CDR2 are SEHNR and FQNEAQ (reference sequence). The CDR3 extends over 13 amino acids. Trimming took 5 bases from V and 13 from J, leaving 15 bases between them.

As to this clonotype: An end of the junction differs from the germline gene, which may be a read error. This chain joins TRBV20-1 and TRBJ1-6, with TRBD1 matching 7 bases. The CDR3 is 14 residues long. Per germline, CDR1 DFQATT and CDR2 SNEGSKA (reference sequence). This CDR3 is CSASRGQAGSLLHF. As DNA, the CDR3 is TGCAGTGCTAGTCGCGGACAGGCGGGGTCACTCCTCCACTTT.

In its sample, this clonotype was seen many times. The chain combines TRBV19 with TRBJ2-5; D unclear. This CDR3 is 14 amino acids long. Germline V lookup: CDR1 LNHDA, CDR2 SQIVND (reference sequence). Deletions cut 3 bases from V and 3 bases from J, with 11 bases between. CDR3 sequence reads: CASSMWQDEETQYF. In nucleotides, the CDR3 is TGTGCCAGTAGTATGTGGCAGGACGAAGAGACCCAGTACTTC.

The V call is TRBV20-1, the J call TRBJ2-5; D tentatively fits TRBD1 or TRBD2 (7 bases each). The CDR3 spans 14 residues. The ends were cut back, 0 bases at V and 11 bases at J, with 19 bases in the middle. Germline V gene lookup returns CDR1 DFQATT and CDR2 SNEGSKA (reference sequence). The CDR3 spells CSARDSSGTDTQYF. DNA of the CDR3: TGCAGTGCTAGAGACTCAAGCGGGACAGATACGCAGTACTTC.

This clonotype was seen only a few times. The V gene is TRBV12-5, the J gene TRBJ1-2; D perhaps matches TRBD1 (5 bases). V lost 3 bases to trimming and J lost 10 bases, with 9 bases between them. The CDR3 has 11 residues. Looked up from germline, CDR1 is LGHNT and CDR2 is FRNRAP. CDR3 sequence reads: CASGLGHVYTF. CDR3 bases: TGTGCTAGTGGTTTAGGACACGTCTACACCTTC.

The V call is TRBV19, the J call TRBJ1-2; 10 bases match TRBD1. CDR1 and CDR2 (germline): LNHDA, SQIVND (reference sequence). V trimming: 3 bases; J trimming: 3 bases; junction bases outside the gene matches: 7. The CDR3 has 16 amino acids. CDR3 amino acids: CASSIPGQGGDYGYTF. The CDR3 nucleotides read TGTGCCAGTAGTATCCCCGGACAGGGGGGGGACTATGGCTACACCTTC.

As for this clonotype: Possible read error: a much larger clone is one base away. The chain links TRBV25-1 to TRBJ2-7; D gene uncertain. V lost 6 bases and J lost 7, with 19 bases in between. CDR1 is MGHDK, CDR2 SYGVNS, per germline. The CDR3 extends over 14 amino acids. The CDR3 loop reads CASRSEMDGTEQYF. CDR3 DNA: TGTGCCAGCAGGTCCGAGATGGATGGAACAGAGCAGTACTTC.

The chain has TRBV25-1 and TRBJ1-2; no definite D call. The CDR3 spans 12 residues. Trimming left V 5 bases short and J 8 bases short, with 12 bases between. Germline V CDR1 and CDR2: MGHDK, SYGVNS. The CDR3 protein is CASSLSPEGYTF. CDR3 DNA sequence: TGTGCCAGCAGTTTAAGTCCTGAGGGCTACACCTTC.

Here the CDR3 reads CSAGGTGYEQYF. Here the CDR3 DNA reads TGCAGTGCTGGGGGGACAGGATACGAGCAGTACTTC. V gene TRBV20-1 combines with J gene TRBJ2-7, with 8 bases fitting TRBD1. The germline gives CDR1 DFQATT, CDR2 SNEGSKA (reference sequence). The CDR3 length is 12 residues. The trim removed 5 bases at V and 4 bases at J, leaving 4 bases unmatched.

A word on this clonotype: Given a much more abundant clone one base away, this may be a read error. This chain joins TRBV7-8 and TRBJ2-6; 7 nucleotides align to TRBD2. The end of the DNA aligns better with TRBJ2-7, so the J call may be wrong. Germline-derived CDR1 and CDR2 are SGHVS and FQNEAQ. The CDR3 is 15 residues long. CDR3: CASSFGGSQLGEQYF. As DNA, the CDR3 is TGTGCCAGCAGCTTCGGCGGGAGCCAGTTAGGGGAGCAGTACTTC.

This clonotype came up a few times. V is TRBV7-9 and J is TRBJ1-5; D might be TRBD1 (6 bases). The CDR3 runs 14 residues. Germline CDR1 and CDR2: SEHNR and FQNEAQ (reference sequence). Trimming took 10 bases from V and 2 from J, leaving 15 bases between them. The CDR3 region is CATAGGGGNQPQHF. The CDR3 bases are TGTGCCACCGCCGGAGGGGGAGGCAATCAGCCCCAGCATTTT.

V gene TRBV15 combines with J gene TRBJ2-6; the D gene is possibly TRBD2 (5 bases). The germline V gene has CDR1 LNHNV and CDR2 YYDKDF (reference sequence). Trimming shortened V by 0 bases and J by 0 bases, and 6 bases separated the two germline ends. This CDR3 comprises 16 residues. The CDR3 is CATSRDGSSGANVLTF. The CDR3, as DNA: TGTGCCACCAGCAGAGATGGGAGCTCTGGGGCCAACGTCCTGACTTTC.

The rearrangement joins TRBV29-1 to TRBJ2-7, with 9 bases lining up with TRBD2. Germline V lookup: CDR1 SQVTM, CDR2 ANQGSEA. This CDR3 contains 13 residues. Trimming cost V 3 bases and J 4 bases; bases outside gene matches: 4. CDR3 residues: CSVESSGTYEQYF. DNA for the CDR3: TGCAGCGTTGAGTCTAGCGGGACTTACGAGCAGTACTTC.

The chain joins TRBV19 to TRBJ1-2, with D perhaps TRBD1 (5 bases). V was shortened by 9 bases and J by 13 bases, with 18 bases between the two germline ends. CDR1 is LNHDA, CDR2 SQIVND, per germline (reference sequence). The CDR3 sequence is 11 residues long. The CDR3 protein is CASSQEWGFTF. The DNA of the CDR3 is TGTGCCAGCAGCCAAGAATGGGGGTTCACCTTC. Supplemented by reference TRBV19 and TRBJ1-2, the full variable domain reads DGGITQSPKYLFRKEGQNVTLSCEQNLNHDAMYWYRQDPGQGLRLIYYSQIVNDFQKGDIAEGYSVSREKKESFPLTVTSAQKNPTAFYLCASSQEWGFTFGSGTRLTVV.

This clonotype was detected only a few times. J is TRBJ2-2 and V is TRBV29-1, with D perhaps TRBD2 (6 bases). Trimming left V 5 bases short and J 5 bases short, with 15 bases between. This CDR3 contains 14 residues. Germline V lookup: CDR1 SQVTM, CDR2 ANQGSEA. The CDR3 DNA reads TGCAGCGTTTCCCCCAGGGCGGGGACCGGGGAGCTGTTTTTT. It encodes CSVSPRAGTGELFF.

This chain links TRBV7-3 with TRBJ1-2; D uncertain. The germline V gene encodes CDR1 SGHTA and CDR2 FQGTGA. This CDR3 is 12 amino acids long. V lost 3 bases and J 8 bases, leaving 10 bases between the germline ends. The CDR3, as DNA: TGTGCCAGCAGCTTGGAAGTGGGCGGCTACACCTTC. Protein: CASSLEVGGYTF. Supplemented by reference TRBV7-3 and TRBJ1-2, the full variable domain reads GAGVSQTPSNKVTEKGKYVELRCDPISGHTALYWYRQSLGQGPEFLIYFQGTGAADDSGLPNDRFFAVRPEGSVSTLKIQRTERGDSAVYLCASSLEVGGYTFGSGTRLTVV.

The sample holds a few counts of this clonotype. This chain connects TRBV19 to TRBJ1-5, with a weak D call TRBD1 (6 bases). Germline values: CDR1 LNHDA, CDR2 SQIVND (reference sequence). Trimming left V 8 bases short and J 4 bases short, with 21 bases between. This CDR3 region has 16 residues. The CDR3 DNA sequence: TGTGCCAGTCACCCCGGGGTGGCAGGACAGAATCAGCCCCAGCATTTT. This gives the protein CASHPGVAGQNQPQHF.

This clonotype was counted many times. This sequence joins TRBV29-1 and TRBJ2-5; TRBD1 matches at 8 bases. The V and J ends lost 6 bases and 5 bases, in that order; junction bases with no gene match: 8. In germline, CDR1 is SQVTM, CDR2 ANQGSEA. The CDR3 runs 13 residues. The CDR3, as DNA: TGCAGCGTGGAGACAGGGGCGGGCGAGACCCAGTACTTC. Protein: CSVETGAGETQYF. Complete variable domain (other parts from reference TRBV29-1 and TRBJ2-5): SAVISQKPSRDICQRGTSLTIQCQVDSQVTMMFWYRQQPGQSLTLIATANQGSEATYESGFVIDKFPISRPNLTFSTLTVSNMSPEDSSIYLCSVETGAGETQYFGPGTRLLVL.

This clonotype has a count of ten or more. The chain is built from TRBV7-9 and TRBJ1-2, with D tentatively TRBD1 (5 bases). Germline V gene data show CDR1 as SEHNR and CDR2 as FQNEAQ (reference sequence). The CDR3 is 12 residues long. V dropped 5 bases and J dropped 8 bases, with 12 bases sitting between them. CDR3 DNA: TGTGCCAGCAGCCCTCTCGGGGACGGCTACACCTTC. Encoded protein: CASSPLGDGYTF.